Each of the 10 T cell receptor beta chains below was sequenced from the same sample in a study of T cell repertoires in cytomegalovirus infection. TCRdb re-derived calls from the reads in MiXCR, one entry per CDR3 protein. In the table there are about 600,000 distinct CDR3 sequences, about 24% of which are singletons. Sequenced sample: CD8+ T cells from PBMCs. Receptors were obtained from a human donor in good health (CMV status not recorded). Some clones in this sample may be carry-over from other donors' samples.

This clonotype has at least ten counts. The chain employs TRBV20-1 and TRBJ1-6, with 7 nucleotides matching TRBD1. This CDR3 region has 20 residues. The trim removed 0 bases at V and 0 bases at J, leaving 14 bases unmatched. From germline, CDR1 is DFQATT and CDR2 SNEGSKA (reference sequence). The CDR3 bases are TGCAGTGCTAGAGATAGGGGATGGGGCCCAGGGGGCTCCTATAATTCACCCCTCCACTTT. Protein product: CSARDRGWGPGGSYNSPLHF.

Note on this clonotype: This clone may be a read error of a much larger clone one base away. The chain links TRBV10-2 to TRBJ1-2; tentative D call: TRBD1 (5 bases). The V and J ends lost 5 bases and 6 bases respectively, with 22 bases between them. The CDR3 loop spans 16 amino acids. The germline CDR1 and CDR2 sequences are WSHSY and SAAADI. CDR3 sequence (DNA): TGCGCCAGCAGTCACGGGGGGAACGGTGGAAAAGATGGCTACACCTTC. It encodes CASSHGGNGGKDGYTF.

This clonotype came up many times. The chain joins TRBV2 to TRBJ2-2; 10 nucleotides match TRBD2. V shed 0 bases and J 3 bases; nucleotides not matched to a gene: 7. Germline V gene lookup returns CDR1 SNHLY and CDR2 FYNNEI. The CDR3 length is 18 residues. CDR3 in DNA: TGTGCCAGCAGTGAAGCTTTTCCTGGACTAGCGGACACCGGGGAGCTGTTTTTT. It translates to CASSEAFPGLADTGELFF.

In its sample, this clonotype was seen many times. The chain uses TRBV7-2 and TRBJ2-5, with 8 bases aligning to TRBD2. The CDR3 sequence is 15 residues long. Trimming at V came to 6 bases and at J to 6 bases, leaving 12 bases not matched to a gene. CDR1 is SGHTA, CDR2 FQGNSA, per germline. The CDR3 reads CASSQWAGGRQTQYF. CDR3 nucleotides: TGTGCCAGCAGTCAATGGGCGGGGGGCCGGCAGACCCAGTACTTC.

This clonotype was recorded many times. The chain combines TRBV7-9 with TRBJ2-7; D might be TRBD2 (6 bases). The CDR3 totals 12 residues. Germline CDR1 and CDR2: SEHNR and FQNEAQ (reference sequence). Trimming removed 11 bases at V and 7 bases at J, with 18 bases between. CDR3 coding DNA: TGTGCCTCCGGAGCTATCCGGGGGGAGCAGTACGTC. Its translation: CASGAIRGEQYV.

The chain has TRBV7-9 and TRBJ2-1; TRBD2 matches at 10 bases. The CDR3 length is 15 residues. CDR1 and CDR2 from the germline V gene are SEHNR and FQNEAQ (reference sequence). J gave up 10 bases and V 10 bases, and 16 bases lay outside the gene matches. CDR3 bases: TGTGCCACCAACAAGGTGGGGCTGACTAGCGGGGAGCAGTTCTTC. It codes for CATNKVGLTSGEQFF.

This clonotype was detected only a few times. The chain combines TRBV4-1 with TRBJ1-2; 7 nucleotides agree with TRBD1. Trimming cost V 2 bases and J 8 bases; bases outside gene matches: 17. The CDR3 consists of 17 residues. Germline V CDR1 and CDR2: MGHRA, YSYEKL. The chain's CDR3 is CASSQPGLVTGTTGYTF. The DNA for the CDR3 is TGCGCCAGCAGCCAACCTGGCTTGGTGACAGGGACGACCGGCTACACCTTC.

A few counts support this clonotype. The chain is built from TRBV4-1 and TRBJ2-3, with 9 bases identical to TRBD2. Germline CDR1 and CDR2: MGHRA and YSYEKL. The length of the CDR3 is 17 residues. The J segment lost 5 bases and the V segment lost 0 bases, leaving 9 bases of the junction unmatched. The CDR3 nucleotides read TGCGCCAGCAGCCAAGATCTCTGGCGGGGGGGCGTAGATACGCAGTATTTT. Its protein is CASSQDLWRGGVDTQYF.

This clonotype appeared many times. This chain connects TRBV28 to TRBJ1-5, with D tentatively TRBD1 (5 bases). The germline gives CDR1 MDHEN, CDR2 SYDVKM. Trimming took off 2 bases at V and 5 bases at J, with 10 bases between the two ends. The CDR3 runs to 14 residues. The CDR3 DNA reads as TGTGCCAGCAGTTTAAGGGTCAGGGATCAGCCCCAGCATTTT. Its protein is CASSLRVRDQPQHF.

The V and J genes are TRBV29-1 and TRBJ2-7; no clear D gene. This CDR3 has 13 amino acids. Per germline, CDR1 SQVTM and CDR2 ANQGSEA. Trimming cost V 1 base and J 2 bases, with 9 bases left between them. The CDR3: CSVEAEMPYEQYF. DNA for the CDR3: TGCAGCGTTGAAGCGGAGATGCCCTACGAGCAGTACTTC.